Listed below are T cell receptor beta chains from one sample, sequenced in a study of CD8 T cells in Susac syndrome. TCRdb redid the calling of the immunoSEQ multiplex PCR reads with MiXCR, one entry per CDR3 protein. The data hold about 90,000 distinct CDR3 sequences, with approximately 96% observed a single time. The sample taken for sequencing was CD8+ T cells from PBMCs. All receptors derive from a human donor with Susac syndrome. Both conserved end residues are part of each CDR3. A D gene is named only where the DNA matches it firmly. Clone size appears in some rows only: once, few, many, or a class for an expanded clone.

V gene	J gene	clone size	D gene	CDR3 DNA	CDR3 protein
TRBV6-2/TRBV6-3	TRBJ2-7	once	.	TGTGCCAGCAGTTACGGGCAGGGCAACCCCTACGAGCAGTACTTC	CASSYGQGNPYEQYF
TRBV5-1	TRBJ1-1	.	.	TGCGCCAGCAGCTTGGAGTTAATAACGGAAGCTTTCTTT	CASSLELITEAFF
TRBV24-1	TRBJ2-3	.	.	TGTGCCACCAGTGACCCTACTAGCACAGATACGCAGTATTTT	CATSDPTSTDTQYF
TRBV27	TRBJ2-3	.	.	TGTGCCAGCAGTTTACCCTCGGATACGCAGTATTTT	CASSLPSDTQYF
TRBV30	TRBJ1-6	.	TRBD1	TGTGCCTGGAGTGGCAACAGGGGTGGGAATTCACCCCTCCACTTT	CAWSGNRGGNSPLHF
TRBV5-1	TRBJ2-7	.	.	TGCGCCAGCAGCCCGGGGGCGGATTCCTACGAGCAGTACTTC	CASSPGADSYEQYF
TRBV20-1	TRBJ2-3	.	TRBD2	TGCAGTGCTAGACCCCCCTTGAGGGCTAGCGGGGGGCCAGGCACAGATACGCAGTATTTT	CSARPPLRASGGPGTDTQYF
TRBV6-2/TRBV6-3	TRBJ2-3	.	TRBD1	TGTGCCAGCAGCCTCAGCGGACAGGCTATCACAGATACGCAGTATTTT	CASSLSGQAITDTQYF
TRBV24-1	TRBJ2-1	.	TRBD2	TGTGCCACCAGTGATACCCGGGTAGCGGGGGGAAACAATGAGCAGTTCTTC	CATSDTRVAGGNNEQFF
TRBV11-2	TRBJ2-7	.	.	TGTGCCAGCAGCGTCTCAGGGACCTACGAGCAGTACTTC	CASSVSGTYEQYF
TRBV6-1	TRBJ1-6	.	.	TGTGCCAGCAGTGTAACAGGTAGCTCCTATAATTCACCCCTCCACTTT	CASSVTGSSYNSPLHF
TRBV20-1	TRBJ2-7	once	.	TGCAGTGCTGACGGGACGTCGAGCTCCTACGAGCAGTACTTC	CSADGTSSSYEQYF
TRBV6-2/TRBV6-3	TRBJ2-2	.	TRBD2	TGTGCCAGCAGCACACTCCCCACACGACTAGCGGGGGGCCTTACGAACACCGGGGAGCTGTTTTTT	CASSTLPTRLAGGLTNTGELFF
TRBV20-1	TRBJ1-2	once	.	TGCAGTGCTAGAGATGCAGTTAACTATGGCTACACCTTC	CSARDAVNYGYTF
TRBV11-2	TRBJ2-3	.	.	TGTGCCAGCAGCTTAAGGGGGTCCGACACAGATACGCAGTATTTT	CASSLRGSDTDTQYF
TRBV11-2	TRBJ1-5	.	.	TGTGCCAGCAGCGCGGGGGGGGTCAATCAGCCCCAGCATTTT	CASSAGGVNQPQHF
TRBV30	TRBJ2-1	.	TRBD2	TGTGCGTACACACTAGCGGGGACGAACAATGAGCAGTTCTTC	CAYTLAGTNNEQFF
TRBV4-2	TRBJ2-7	.	.	TGTGCCAGCAGCCAAGATGTTGCAGGCTACGAGCAGTACTTC	CASSQDVAGYEQYF
TRBV20-1	TRBJ2-3	.	.	TGCAGTGCTACTCAACAGGGCGGGGCAGATACGCAGTATTTT	CSATQQGGADTQYF
TRBV30	TRBJ2-3	.	.	TGTGCCTCCCGTCCGCCGGGCGAGGATACGCAGTATTTT	CASRPPGEDTQYF
TRBV24-1	TRBJ2-5	.	.	TGTGCCACCAGTGATGGTAAAAACTACCAAGAGACCCAGTACTTC	CATSDGKNYQETQYF
TRBV3-1	TRBJ2-7	.	.	TGTGCCAGCACCCCAAGAGAAGGGAACGAGCAGTACTTC	CASTPREGNEQYF
TRBV27	TRBJ2-5	.	.	TGTGCCAGCAGTTTCGGATGGGGAGAGACCCAGTACTTC	CASSFGWGETQYF
TRBV7-3	TRBJ2-7	.	TRBD2	TGTGCCAGCAGCCGCGACGGGAGGGGCGAGCAGTACTTC	CASSRDGRGEQYF
TRBV15	TRBJ2-7	.	TRBD1	TGTGCCACCAGCAGAGTGTTAGGCAGGGGGAGCTCCTACGAGCAGTACTTC	CATSRVLGRGSSYEQYF
TRBV2	TRBJ2-1	.	.	TGTGCCAGCAGGGAGACCTACAATGAGCAGTTCTTC	CASRETYNEQFF
TRBV7-9	TRBJ2-1	.	TRBD1	TGTGCCAGCAGCCCCCAGACAGGGCTCGATGAGCAGTTCTTC	CASSPQTGLDEQFF
TRBV30	TRBJ2-7	.	TRBD1	TGTGCCTGGAGATTACAGGGGGGCAGCTCCTACGAGCAGTACTTC	CAWRLQGGSSYEQYF